These T cell receptor beta chains were read from a single sample in a study of OX40 agonist ivuxolimab in advanced cancers. This table comes from immunoSEQ multiplex PCR, and its TCRdb copy is limited to in-frame clones, with some not included. This sample has tens of thousands of clones, with around 94% found just once. The sequenced sample was CD4+ or CD8+ T cells sorted from blood, obtained in a trial of the OX40 agonist ivuxolimab. Every receptor here comes from an adult with an advanced solid tumor such as melanoma, head and neck, liver or kidney cancer. Both conserved end residues are part of each CDR3. D genes are given only for firm matches. Size is omitted from some rows. Given values are once, few, many or a class for expanded clones.

d_call: -
j_call: TRBJ2-7
clone_size: -
v_call: TRBV2
cdr3_aa: CASSEARSSYEQYF
cdr3_nt: TGTGCCAGCAGTGAAGCTCGGAGTTCCTACGAGCAGTACTTC

d_call: -
j_call: TRBJ2-7
clone_size: -
v_call: TRBV27
cdr3_aa: CASSLSPSSYEQYF
cdr3_nt: TGTGCCAGCAGTTTAAGCCCTAGCTCCTACGAGCAGTACTTC

d_call: -
j_call: TRBJ2-5
clone_size: -
v_call: TRBV14
cdr3_aa: CASSQGSREKYQETQYF
cdr3_nt: TGTGCCAGCAGCCAAGGTAGCAGGGAAAAGTACCAAGAGACCCAGTACTTC

d_call: TRBD2
j_call: TRBJ2-7
clone_size: -
v_call: TRBV27
cdr3_aa: CASRNSGSADEQYF
cdr3_nt: TGTGCCAGCAGGAATAGCGGGAGTGCGGACGAGCAGTACTTC

d_call: TRBD1
j_call: TRBJ2-7
clone_size: -
v_call: TRBV7-9
cdr3_aa: CASSPPGTAYEQYF
cdr3_nt: TGTGCCAGCAGCCCTCCCGGGACAGCCTACGAGCAGTACTTC

d_call: -
j_call: TRBJ2-7
clone_size: -
v_call: TRBV5-4
cdr3_aa: CASSLVGEQYF
cdr3_nt: TGTGCCAGCAGCTTGGTGGGCGAGCAGTACTTC

d_call: TRBD1
j_call: TRBJ2-5
clone_size: -
v_call: TRBV5-1
cdr3_aa: CASSSGQGSQTQYF
cdr3_nt: TGCGCCAGCAGCTCCGGACAGGGTTCGCAGACCCAGTACTTC

d_call: -
j_call: TRBJ2-1
clone_size: -
v_call: TRBV7-9
cdr3_aa: CASSPGLPSPHNEQFF
cdr3_nt: TGTGCCAGCAGCCCCGGGCTACCTTCCCCCCACAATGAGCAGTTCTTC

d_call: TRBD1
j_call: TRBJ1-5
clone_size: -
v_call: TRBV19
cdr3_aa: CASGQGNNQPQHF
cdr3_nt: TGTGCCAGTGGACAGGGCAACAATCAGCCCCAGCATTTT

d_call: -
j_call: TRBJ2-3
clone_size: -
v_call: TRBV7-3
cdr3_aa: CASSLKGTDTQYF
cdr3_nt: TGTGCCAGCAGCTTAAAGGGCACAGATACGCAGTATTTT

d_call: -
j_call: TRBJ2-3
clone_size: -
v_call: TRBV13
cdr3_aa: CASSFGPGQSTDTQYF
cdr3_nt: TGTGCCAGCAGCTTCGGTCCGGGGCAGAGCACAGATACGCAGTATTTT

d_call: -
j_call: TRBJ1-5
clone_size: -
v_call: TRBV19
cdr3_aa: CASSTSGFGQPQHF
cdr3_nt: TGTGCCAGTAGTACGTCAGGGTTCGGTCAGCCCCAGCATTTT

d_call: TRBD1
j_call: TRBJ1-1
clone_size: -
v_call: TRBV13
cdr3_aa: CASTKDREARTEAFF
cdr3_nt: TGTGCCAGCACGAAAGACAGGGAGGCGAGAACTGAAGCTTTCTTT

d_call: -
j_call: TRBJ2-7
clone_size: -
v_call: TRBV18
cdr3_aa: CASSPPEAYEQYF
cdr3_nt: TGTGCCAGCTCACCACCGGAGGCCTACGAGCAGTACTTC

d_call: -
j_call: TRBJ2-7
clone_size: -
v_call: TRBV6-5
cdr3_aa: CASRVGTDFDEQYF
cdr3_nt: TGTGCCAGCAGAGTCGGGACGGATTTCGACGAGCAGTACTTC

d_call: TRBD1
j_call: TRBJ2-7
clone_size: -
v_call: TRBV11-2
cdr3_aa: CASSSEGQGGFYEQYF
cdr3_nt: TGTGCCAGCAGCTCGGAAGGACAGGGAGGTTTTTACGAGCAGTACTTC

d_call: -
j_call: TRBJ2-2
clone_size: -
v_call: TRBV6-1
cdr3_aa: CASSGRINTGELFF
cdr3_nt: TGTGCCTCGTCGGGACGGATTAACACCGGGGAGCTGTTTTTT

d_call: -
j_call: TRBJ2-7
clone_size: -
v_call: TRBV4-1
cdr3_aa: CASSPLGVPYEQYF
cdr3_nt: TGCGCCAGCAGCCCCCTGGGAGTACCCTACGAGCAGTACTTC

d_call: -
j_call: TRBJ1-2
clone_size: -
v_call: TRBV4-3
cdr3_aa: CASSQDRFTNYGYTF
cdr3_nt: TGCGCCAGCAGCCAAGATCGGTTTACTAACTATGGCTACACCTTC

d_call: TRBD1
j_call: TRBJ2-7
clone_size: -
v_call: TRBV6-5
cdr3_aa: CASSYTDRAYEQYF
cdr3_nt: TGTGCCAGCAGTTATACGGACAGGGCCTACGAGCAGTACTTC

d_call: -
j_call: TRBJ2-2
clone_size: -
v_call: TRBV2
cdr3_aa: CASSHGLTTGELFF
cdr3_nt: TGTGCCAGCAGTCACGGACTGACCACCGGGGAGCTGTTTTTT

d_call: -
j_call: TRBJ2-7
clone_size: once
v_call: TRBV9
cdr3_aa: CASSASPSFEQYF
cdr3_nt: TGTGCCAGCAGCGCCTCCCCCTCGTTCGAGCAGTACTTC

d_call: -
j_call: TRBJ2-1
clone_size: -
v_call: TRBV28
cdr3_aa: CASSRTSLSLNEQFF
cdr3_nt: TGTGCCAGCAGCCGTACTAGTCTCTCCCTCAATGAGCAGTTCTTC

d_call: TRBD2
j_call: TRBJ2-5
clone_size: once
v_call: TRBV28
cdr3_aa: CASTWGGVSSVAQYF
cdr3_nt: TGTGCCAGCACCTGGGGGGGGGTTTCATCGGTGGCCCAGTACTTC

d_call: -
j_call: TRBJ2-7
clone_size: -
v_call: TRBV27
cdr3_aa: CASSLGQWSAYEQYF
cdr3_nt: TGTGCCAGCAGTTTAGGGCAGTGGAGCGCCTACGAGCAGTACTTC

d_call: -
j_call: TRBJ2-1
clone_size: -
v_call: TRBV28
cdr3_aa: CASSPSDGNEQFF
cdr3_nt: TGTGCCAGCAGTCCTAGCGATGGGAATGAGCAGTTCTTC

d_call: TRBD1
j_call: TRBJ2-7
clone_size: -
v_call: TRBV7-9
cdr3_aa: CASSLRDRDPYEQYF
cdr3_nt: TGTGCCAGCAGCTTAAGGGACAGGGATCCGTACGAGCAGTACTTC

d_call: TRBD1
j_call: TRBJ2-7
clone_size: -
v_call: TRBV6-1
cdr3_aa: CASSETATGGSYEQYF
cdr3_nt: TGTGCCAGCAGTGAAACTGCGACAGGGGGCTCCTACGAGCAGTACTTC

d_call: TRBD1
j_call: TRBJ2-7
clone_size: -
v_call: TRBV4-3
cdr3_aa: CASSQFTTDRGYEQYF
cdr3_nt: TGCGCCAGCAGCCAATTCACAACAGACAGGGGCTACGAGCAGTACTTC

d_call: TRBD2
j_call: TRBJ2-2
clone_size: -
v_call: TRBV18
cdr3_aa: CASSPPTSGGGGELFF
cdr3_nt: TGTGCCAGCTCACCACCCACTAGCGGCGGAGGCGGGGAGCTGTTTTTT

d_call: -
j_call: TRBJ2-7
clone_size: -
v_call: TRBV5-1
cdr3_aa: CASSFELALSYEQYF
cdr3_nt: TGCGCCAGCAGCTTCGAACTAGCCCTCTCCTACGAGCAGTACTTC

d_call: TRBD2
j_call: TRBJ2-1
clone_size: -
v_call: TRBV5-1
cdr3_aa: CASSGLAGGPIPQFF
cdr3_nt: TGCGCCAGCAGCGGACTAGCGGGGGGGCCGATTCCGCAGTTCTTC

d_call: TRBD1
j_call: TRBJ1-1
clone_size: -
v_call: TRBV7-9
cdr3_aa: CASSLVEDRADAEAFF
cdr3_nt: TGTGCCAGCAGCTTAGTGGAGGACAGGGCGGACGCTGAAGCTTTCTTT

d_call: -
j_call: TRBJ1-1
clone_size: -
v_call: TRBV29-1
cdr3_aa: CSVVPAGRTEAFF
cdr3_nt: TGCAGCGTTGTGCCCGCTGGGAGGACTGAAGCTTTCTTT

d_call: -
j_call: TRBJ2-2
clone_size: -
v_call: TRBV30
cdr3_aa: CAWKSGELFF
cdr3_nt: TGTGCCTGGAAGTCGGGGGAGCTGTTTTTT

d_call: -
j_call: TRBJ1-2
clone_size: -
v_call: TRBV27
cdr3_aa: CASSLSRGGYGYTF
cdr3_nt: TGTGCCAGCAGTTTATCGCGCGGTGGCTATGGCTACACCTTC